Listed here are 27 T cell receptor beta chains from one sample, sequenced in a study of blood T cell repertoires in COVID-19. Clones were sequenced by immunoSEQ multiplex PCR, and TCRdb holds only the in-frame ones, with some missing. The table has hundreds of thousands of clones, 80% to 90% seen once. Sequencing used peripheral blood. These receptors all come from a woman aged 30 to 39 with active or convalescent COVID-19.

Here the CDR3 DNA reads TGTGCCAGCACGGCAGGGGCGTCGGAGACCCAGTACTTC. As protein: CASTAGASETQYF. This chain links TRBV28 with TRBJ2-5; weak D call: TRBD1 (6 bases). The CDR3 is made up of 13 amino acids. The germline V gene has CDR1 MDHEN and CDR2 SYDVKM. V lost 7 bases to trimming and J lost 5 bases, with 14 bases between them. Full variable domain (rest looked up from reference TRBV28 and TRBJ2-5): DVKVTQSSRYLVKRTGEKVFLECVQDMDHENMFWYRQDPGLGLRLIYFSYDVKMKEKGDIPEGYSVSREKKERFSLILESASTNQTSMYLCASTAGASETQYFGPGTRLLVL.

The chain has TRBV7-9 and TRBJ2-3; weak D call: TRBD2 (7 bases). Germline V CDR1 and CDR2: SEHNR, FQNEAQ (reference sequence). The CDR3 is made up of 14 amino acids. The germline V and J ends were trimmed by 5 bases and 5 bases, with 14 bases remaining between them. DNA for the CDR3: TGTGCCAGCAGCCTTAGGGAGGGGGTAGATACGCAGTATTTT. It specifies CASSLREGVDTQYF.

The chain has TRBV19 and TRBJ2-7; possible D gene TRBD2, 6 bases. V shed 5 bases and J shed 4 bases, with 21 bases lying between them. The CDR3 sequence is 16 residues long. Germline V gene lookup returns CDR1 LNHDA and CDR2 SQIVND (reference sequence). The CDR3 region is CASSPNSLANAYEQYF. The CDR3 DNA sequence: TGTGCCAGTAGTCCCAACTCCCTAGCGAACGCTTACGAGCAGTACTTC.

The chain joins TRBV5-1 to TRBJ2-5; the match to TRBD2 covers 14 bases. The germline V gene has CDR1 SGHRS and CDR2 YFSETQ. The CDR3 length is 19 residues. Trimming took 4 bases from V and 2 from J; bases not matched to a gene: 13. The DNA of the CDR3 is TGCGCCAGCAGCCCCGGACCGGGACTAGCGGGGGAGAGACAAGAGACCCAGTACTTC. Protein: CASSPGPGLAGERQETQYF.

This rearrangement joins TRBV7-2 to TRBJ2-5; 8 bases are a match to TRBD2. There are 13 residues in the CDR3. The germline V gene encodes CDR1 SGHTA and CDR2 FQGNSA. In nucleotides, the CDR3 is TGTGCTGAGGTACTAGCGGATGAGAAGACCCAGTACTTC. This sequence encodes CAEVLADEKTQYF.

V is TRBV5-6 and J is TRBJ1-2, with D unresolved. With 4 bases removed from V and 7 bases from J, the gap between germline ends came to 23 bases. CDR1 and CDR2 (germline): SGHDT, YYEEEE. The CDR3 loop spans 16 amino acids. The CDR3: CASSPVSWQPLGGYTF. In DNA, the CDR3 is TGTGCCAGCAGCCCGGTTAGCTGGCAGCCCCTCGGTGGCTACACCTTC.

The V call is TRBV3-1 (or the pseudogene TRBV3-2), the J call TRBJ1-2; a weak D match, TRBD1 (6 bases). Germline CDR1 is LGHDT and CDR2 is YNNKEL (reference sequence). The CDR3 extends over 14 amino acids. V was pared by 3 bases and J by 2 bases, with 10 bases between. Here the CDR3 reads CASSQAGQNYGYTF. The DNA for the CDR3 is TGTGCCAGCAGCCAGGCTGGACAGAACTATGGCTACACCTTC.

The CDR3 bases are TGTGCCAGCAGCCGTACTAGCGACTCCTACAATGAGCAGTTCTTC. Translation gives CASSRTSDSYNEQFF. The rearrangement links TRBV7-2 to TRBJ2-1; 7 bases map to TRBD2. The CDR3 has 15 amino acids. Germline V lookup: CDR1 SGHTA, CDR2 FQGNSA. J lost 0 bases, V lost 5 bases, and 4 bases had no gene match.

V is TRBV4-1 and J is TRBJ1-1, with D tentatively TRBD1 (6 bases). Germline CDR1 MGHRA, CDR2 YSYEKL. Between the trimmed V and J ends, which lost 0 bases and 4 bases, there was a span of 15 bases. This CDR3 has 16 residues. CDR3: CASSQDRTQGSTEAFF. The CDR3 coding sequence is TGCGCCAGCAGCCAAGATAGGACACAGGGAAGCACTGAAGCTTTCTTT.

The chain has TRBV9 and TRBJ2-3; a weak D match, TRBD2 (5 bases). CDR1 is SGDLS and CDR2 is YYNGEE in the germline V gene. This CDR3 comprises 16 residues. V lost 5 bases and J lost 1, with 17 bases in between. The chain's CDR3 is CASSARSLEGTDTQYF. CDR3 sequence (DNA): TGTGCCAGCAGTGCCCGGTCTCTGGAGGGCACAGATACGCAGTATTTT.

About this clone: Other DNA variants within this sample encode the same CDR3. This chain joins TRBV6-5 and TRBJ1-1; D perhaps matches TRBD1 (5 bases). This CDR3 contains 15 residues. V shed 0 bases and J shed 0 bases, with 8 bases lying between them. The V gene's germline CDR1 is MNHEY and CDR2 SVGAGI. CDR3 protein: CASSYSSRVNTEAFF. CDR3 nucleotide sequence: TGTGCCAGCAGTTACTCGTCCAGGGTGAACACTGAAGCTTTCTTT.

The chain links TRBV5-6 to TRBJ2-5; a possible D gene is TRBD1 (6 bases). The CDR3 has 13 residues. Trimming took 0 bases from V and 5 from J, leaving 8 bases between them. In germline, CDR1 is SGHDT, CDR2 YYEEEE. The CDR3 DNA sequence: TGTGCCAGCAGCTTGGGGCAGGGGGAGACCCAGTACTTC. It translates to CASSLGQGETQYF.

This chain uses TRBV30 with TRBJ1-2; D is ambiguous. The germline V and J ends were trimmed by 0 bases and 8 bases, with 10 bases remaining between them. Per the germline V gene, CDR1 is GTSNPN and CDR2 is SVGIG (reference sequence). This CDR3 contains 12 residues. CDR3 DNA sequence: TGTGCCTGGAGTGTGTTGGGCCGGGGCTACACCTTC. This translates into CAWSVLGRGYTF.

The chain carries TRBV7-9 and TRBJ1-1, with D unclear. In germline, CDR1 is SEHNR, CDR2 FQNEAQ (reference sequence). The V end lost 3 bases, the J end lost 0 bases, and 11 bases lay between the germline ends. The CDR3 has 15 amino acids. The CDR3 nucleotides are TGTGCCAGCAGCTTGCGATTTGGGCTGAACACTGAAGCTTTCTTT. Its protein is CASSLRFGLNTEAFF.

This chain joins TRBV3-1 (or the pseudogene TRBV3-2) and TRBJ2-7; the D gene is possibly TRBD1 (5 bases). This CDR3 has 12 residues. Germline assignment: CDR1 LGHDT and CDR2 YNNKEL (reference sequence). V lost 1 base and J 9 bases, leaving 10 bases between the germline ends. DNA of the CDR3: TGTGCCAGCAGCCAAGGGGGCGCAGGGCAGTACTTC. Translating gives CASSQGGAGQYF.

The chain links TRBV7-8 to TRBJ2-1, with 9 bases aligning to TRBD1. The J segment lost 3 bases and the V segment lost 5 bases, leaving 8 bases of the junction unmatched. CDR3 length: 16 amino acids. CDR1 and CDR2 (germline): SGHVS, FQNEAQ. CDR3 sequence: CASSQGTGWNYNEQFF. Written as DNA, the CDR3 is TGTGCCAGCAGCCAAGGGACAGGGTGGAACTACAATGAGCAGTTCTTC.

This sequence joins TRBV2 and TRBJ2-2; 9 positions match TRBD1. The V gene's germline CDR1 is SNHLY and CDR2 FYNNEI. The junction had 1 base not matched to a gene; V was cut back by 6 bases and J by 2 bases. The CDR3 contains 14 residues. The CDR3 DNA is TGTGCCAGCAGACAGGGGGCAAACACCGGGGAGCTGTTTTTT. It specifies CASRQGANTGELFF.

The chain combines TRBV27 with TRBJ1-1; no firm D call. V was trimmed by 0 bases and J by 5 bases, leaving 7 bases between them. The CDR3 has 13 residues. CDR1 MNHEY and CDR2 SMNVEV come from the germline V gene (reference sequence). The CDR3 bases are TGTGCCAGCAGTTTATCGAGCGTAACTGAAGCTTTCTTT. It encodes CASSLSSVTEAFF.

The V gene is TRBV7-7, the J gene TRBJ2-5, with 10 bases that match TRBD2. This CDR3 has 15 amino acids. The germline V gene has CDR1 SSHAT and CDR2 FNYEAQ (reference sequence). J was trimmed by 4 bases and V by 5 bases; bases with no gene match: 7. This CDR3 is CASSEFLAGAETQYF. The DNA for the CDR3 is TGTGCCAGCAGCGAATTCCTAGCGGGGGCAGAGACCCAGTACTTC.

This chain joins TRBV19 and TRBJ1-2, with 7 nucleotides matching TRBD1. Germline V gives CDR1 LNHDA, CDR2 SQIVND (reference sequence). The V gene end was trimmed by 0 bases and the J gene end by 3 bases; junction bases not matched to a gene: 4. The CDR3 covers 15 residues. The CDR3 region is CASSIDPGQDYGYTF. CDR3 sequence (DNA): TGTGCCAGTAGTATAGATCCCGGACAGGACTATGGCTACACCTTC. The full variable domain, its missing parts supplied by reference TRBV19 and TRBJ1-2, is DGGITQSPKYLFRKEGQNVTLSCEQNLNHDAMYWYRQDPGQGLRLIYYSQIVNDFQKGDIAEGYSVSREKKESFPLTVTSAQKNPTAFYLCASSIDPGQDYGYTFGSGTRLTVV.

V and J are TRBV14 and TRBJ2-3; D gene ambiguous. The V and J ends lost 4 bases and 2 bases respectively, with 10 bases between them. The CDR3 consists of 14 residues. CDR1 and CDR2 (germline): SGHDN, FVKESK. The DNA for the CDR3 is TGTGCCAGCAGCCCGATCGCTAACACAGATACGCAGTATTTT. Translating it yields CASSPIANTDTQYF.

The chain is built from TRBV7-2 and TRBJ1-1, with TRBD1 matching 7 bases. This CDR3 comprises 14 residues. V trimming: 1 base; J trimming: 3 bases; junction bases outside the gene matches: 2. Germline CDR1 is SGHTA and CDR2 is FQGNSA. The CDR3, as DNA: TGTGCCAGCAGCTTAGTAGGGGGCTACACTGAAGCTTTCTTT. It specifies CASSLVGGYTEAFF.

This rearrangement joins TRBV19 to TRBJ2-3, with TRBD2 identical over 10 bases. There are 17 residues in the CDR3. Germline lookup yields CDR1 LNHDA and CDR2 SQIVND (reference sequence). The ends lost 10 bases at V and 0 bases at J; junction bases unmatched: 13. The CDR3, as DNA: TGTGCCACCCATCCCCGATGGACTAGCGGAAGCACAGATACGCAGTATTTT. Protein sequence: CATHPRWTSGSTDTQYF.

The V call is TRBV19, the J call TRBJ1-1; 7 nucleotides match TRBD1. V was pared by 6 bases and J by 5 bases, with 6 bases of the junction left unmatched. This CDR3 comprises 13 residues. Germline V lookup: CDR1 LNHDA, CDR2 SQIVND (reference sequence). The CDR3 DNA reads as TGTGCCAGTAGCGCAGGGGGTAGTACTGAAGCTTTCTTT. Translation: CASSAGGSTEAFF.

The chain combines TRBV2 with TRBJ2-5, with 8 bases matching TRBD1. V lost 8 bases and J lost 4; bases outside the gene matches: 12. This CDR3 spans 15 amino acids. The germline V gene has CDR1 SNHLY and CDR2 FYNNEI. The CDR3 reads CASRARGQALETQYF. The CDR3 bases are TGTGCCAGCCGGGCCAGGGGGCAAGCATTAGAGACCCAGTACTTC.

The chain uses TRBV11-2 and TRBJ1-4, with 10 bases lining up with TRBD1. With V trimmed by 1 base and J by 8 bases, 7 bases remained unmatched. The CDR3 is made up of 16 amino acids. Germline V gives CDR1 SGHAT, CDR2 FQNNGV. In DNA form, the CDR3 reads TGTGCCAGCAGCTTAGGTTGGACAGGGGGTCACGAAAAACTGTTTTTT. As protein: CASSLGWTGGHEKLFF.

This chain links TRBV18 with TRBJ1-1; possibly TRBD1 for D (6 bases). V was pared by 5 bases and J by 5 bases, with 18 bases between. Germline V gives CDR1 KGHSH, CDR2 LQKENI. The CDR3 has 15 amino acids. The CDR3: CASSTLGGGGTEAFF. CDR3 nucleotides: TGTGCCAGCTCAACACTAGGCGGGGGCGGAACTGAAGCTTTCTTT.